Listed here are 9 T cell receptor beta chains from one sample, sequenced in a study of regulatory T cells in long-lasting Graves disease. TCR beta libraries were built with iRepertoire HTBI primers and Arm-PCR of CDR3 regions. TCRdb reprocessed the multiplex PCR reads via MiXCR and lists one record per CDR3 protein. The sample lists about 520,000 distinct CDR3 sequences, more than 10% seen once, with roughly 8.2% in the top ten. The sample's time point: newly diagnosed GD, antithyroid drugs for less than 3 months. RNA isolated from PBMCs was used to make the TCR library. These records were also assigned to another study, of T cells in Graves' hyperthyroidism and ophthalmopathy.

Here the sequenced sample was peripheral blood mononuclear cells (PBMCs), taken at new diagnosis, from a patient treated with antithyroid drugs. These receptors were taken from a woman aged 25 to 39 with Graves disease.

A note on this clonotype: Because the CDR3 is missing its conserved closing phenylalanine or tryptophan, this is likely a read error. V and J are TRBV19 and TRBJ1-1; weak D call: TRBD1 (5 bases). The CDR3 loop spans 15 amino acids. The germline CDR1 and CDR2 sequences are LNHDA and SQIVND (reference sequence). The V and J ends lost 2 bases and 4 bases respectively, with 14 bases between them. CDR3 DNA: TGTGCCAGTAGTATATGGGGCGTTATGGGCACTGAAGCTTTCCTT. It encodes CASSIWGVMGTEAFL.

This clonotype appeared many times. CDR3: CASSHRDRGRLEDTQYF. The CDR3 region has the DNA TGTGCCAGCAGCCACCGGGACAGGGGGCGCCTGGAAGATACGCAGTATTTT. This sequence joins TRBV3-1 and TRBJ2-3; 12 bases match TRBD1. CDR1 is LGHDT, CDR2 YNNKEL, per germline (reference sequence). The CDR3 runs to 17 residues. The ends lost 3 bases at V and 5 bases at J; junction bases unmatched: 9.

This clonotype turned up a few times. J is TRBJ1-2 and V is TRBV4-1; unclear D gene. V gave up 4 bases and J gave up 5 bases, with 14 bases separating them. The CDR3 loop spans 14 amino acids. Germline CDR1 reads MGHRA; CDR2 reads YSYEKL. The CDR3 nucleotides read TGCGCCAGCAGCCTCTCGCGGGTTCGGTATGGCTACACCTTC. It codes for CASSLSRVRYGYTF.

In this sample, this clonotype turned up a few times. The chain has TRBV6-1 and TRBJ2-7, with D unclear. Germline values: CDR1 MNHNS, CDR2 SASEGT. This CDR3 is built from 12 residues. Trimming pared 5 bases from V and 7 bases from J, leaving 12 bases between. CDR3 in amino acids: CASSRPNREQYF. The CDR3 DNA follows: TGTGCCAGCAGTCGCCCGAACCGAGAGCAGTACTTC.

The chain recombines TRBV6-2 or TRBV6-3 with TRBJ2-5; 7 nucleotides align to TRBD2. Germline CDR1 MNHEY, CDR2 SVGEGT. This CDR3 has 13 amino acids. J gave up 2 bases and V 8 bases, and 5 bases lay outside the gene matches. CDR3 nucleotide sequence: TGTGCCAGCCGAGGGAGGGATCAAGAGACCCAGTACTTC. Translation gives CASRGRDQETQYF.

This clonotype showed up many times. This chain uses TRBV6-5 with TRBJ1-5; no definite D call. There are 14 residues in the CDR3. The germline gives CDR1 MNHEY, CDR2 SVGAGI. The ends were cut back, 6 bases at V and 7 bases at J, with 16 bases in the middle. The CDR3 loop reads CASSYGGGNQPQHF. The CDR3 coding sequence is TGTGCCAGCAGCTACGGCGGAGGGAACCAGCCCCAGCATTTT.

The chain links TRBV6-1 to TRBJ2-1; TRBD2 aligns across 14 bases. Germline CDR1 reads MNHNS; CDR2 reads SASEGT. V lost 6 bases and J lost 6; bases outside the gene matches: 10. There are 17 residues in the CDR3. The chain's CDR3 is CASSKRLGTSGSNEQFF. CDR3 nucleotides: TGTGCCAGCAGCAAACGCCTGGGGACTAGCGGGAGCAATGAGCAGTTCTTC.

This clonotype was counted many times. The CDR3 coding sequence is TGTGCCACCAGTGATTTGGAAGCGGGAGGGCCCTACGAGCAGTACTTC. It yields the protein CATSDLEAGGPYEQYF. The gene calls are TRBV24-1 and TRBJ2-7, with 10 bases lining up with TRBD2. The CDR3 totals 16 residues. The J segment lost 2 bases and the V segment lost 0 bases, leaving 3 bases of the junction unmatched. Germline loops: CDR1 KGHDR, CDR2 SFDVKD.

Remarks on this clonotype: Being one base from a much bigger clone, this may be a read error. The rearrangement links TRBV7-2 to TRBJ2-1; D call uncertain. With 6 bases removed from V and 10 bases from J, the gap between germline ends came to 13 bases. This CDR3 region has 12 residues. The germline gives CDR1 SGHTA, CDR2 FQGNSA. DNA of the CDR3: TGTGCCAGCAGGGGCGGAGCCTACGAGCAGTTCTTC. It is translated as CASRGGAYEQFF.